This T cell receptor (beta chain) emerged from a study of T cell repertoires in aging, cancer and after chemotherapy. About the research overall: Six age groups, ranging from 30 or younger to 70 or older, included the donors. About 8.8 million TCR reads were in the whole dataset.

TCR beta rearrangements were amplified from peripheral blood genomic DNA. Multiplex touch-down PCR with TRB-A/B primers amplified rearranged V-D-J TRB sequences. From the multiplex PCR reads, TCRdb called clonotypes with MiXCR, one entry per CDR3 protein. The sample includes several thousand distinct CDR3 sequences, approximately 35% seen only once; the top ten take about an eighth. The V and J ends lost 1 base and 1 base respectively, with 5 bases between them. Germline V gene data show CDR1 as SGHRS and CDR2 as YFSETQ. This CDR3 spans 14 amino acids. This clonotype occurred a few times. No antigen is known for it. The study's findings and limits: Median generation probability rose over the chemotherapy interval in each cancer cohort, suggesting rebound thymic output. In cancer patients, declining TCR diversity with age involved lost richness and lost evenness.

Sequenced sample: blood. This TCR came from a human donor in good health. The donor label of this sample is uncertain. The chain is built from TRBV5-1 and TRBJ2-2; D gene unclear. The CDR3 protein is CASSLRQNTGELFF. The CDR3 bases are TGCGCCAGCAGCTTGCGACAGAACACCGGGGAGCTGTTTTTT.